Below are 30 T cell receptor beta chains sequenced from a single sample in a study of technical replicates of blood from four donors. TCRdb's table, derived via immunoSEQ multiplex PCR, lists solely in-frame clones and lacks some. The data contain 90,000 or so clones, approximately 95% of them singletons. Sequencing input: T cells isolated from PBMCs. These TCRs come from a human donor in good health.

This chain uses TRBV10-2 with TRBJ2-7; the match to TRBD2 covers 15 bases. The CDR3 has 17 amino acids. Germline lookup yields CDR1 WSHSY and CDR2 SAAADI. V shed 2 bases, J shed 2 bases, and the junction held 4 bases outside the gene matches. The CDR3: CASSEGLAGGRAYEQYF. The CDR3 DNA reads TGCGCCAGCAGTGAGGGACTAGCGGGAGGGAGAGCCTACGAGCAGTACTTC.

The rearrangement links TRBV19 to TRBJ1-5; TRBD1 agrees at 8 bases. The V and J ends lost 9 bases and 2 bases, in that order; junction bases with no gene match: 6. The CDR3 spans 14 residues. Per the germline V gene, CDR1 is LNHDA and CDR2 is SQIVND (reference sequence). The CDR3 DNA is TGTGCCAGCGCCCAGGGGGCCGGCAATCAGCCCCAGCATTTT. Its protein product is CASAQGAGNQPQHF.

The rearrangement joins TRBV19 to TRBJ2-7, with TRBD1 as a possible D gene (5 bases). V was shortened by 7 bases and J by 0 bases, with 10 bases between the two germline ends. The CDR3 length is 13 residues. Per the germline V gene, CDR1 is LNHDA and CDR2 is SQIVND (reference sequence). The CDR3 spells CASKQGPSYEQYF. The CDR3 nucleotides are TGTGCCAGTAAGCAGGGCCCCTCCTACGAGCAGTACTTC.

The count of this clone is one. The CDR3 reads CASSLSRGNTEAFF. The CDR3 coding sequence is TGTGCCAGCAGCCTTAGTCGGGGGAACACTGAAGCTTTCTTT. V usage is TRBV11-2 and J usage is TRBJ1-1; no reliable D call. Germline loops: CDR1 SGHAT, CDR2 FQNNGV. V lost 5 bases to trimming and J lost 1 base, with 11 bases between them. The CDR3 covers 14 residues.

This chain connects TRBV7-2 to TRBJ2-7; D is possibly TRBD2 (6 bases). The CDR3 length is 14 residues. The V end was cut by 4 bases, the J end by 2 bases, with 12 bases between. Looked up from germline, CDR1 is SGHTA and CDR2 is FQGNSA. The CDR3 region has the DNA TGTGCCAGCAGCTCAGAGGGGACTGCCTACGAGCAGTACTTC. It codes for CASSSEGTAYEQYF. Complete variable domain (other parts from reference TRBV7-2 and TRBJ2-7): GAGVSQSPSNKVTEKGKDVELRCDPISGHTALYWYRQSLGQGLEFLIYFQGNSAPDKSGLPSDRFSAERTGGSVSTLTIQRTQQEDSAVYLCASSSEGTAYEQYFGPGTRLTVT.

The V call is TRBV6-6, the J call TRBJ2-3; D remains unclear. V was shortened by 6 bases and J by 2 bases, with 12 bases between the two germline ends. The CDR3 spans 14 residues. Germline assignment: CDR1 MNHNY and CDR2 SVGAGI (reference sequence). DNA for the CDR3: TGTGCCAGCAGCCCTGGCCTTTCCACAGATACGCAGTATTTT. It encodes CASSPGLSTDTQYF.

The rearrangement links TRBV11-2 to TRBJ2-1, with TRBD1 matching over 8 bases. CDR1 is SGHAT and CDR2 is FQNNGV in the germline V gene. This CDR3 region has 17 residues. V lost 2 bases to trimming and J lost 7 bases; unmatched junction nucleotides: 13. CDR3 region: CASSLRSGQGARNEQFF. The CDR3 nucleotides read TGTGCCAGCAGCTTAAGATCCGGGCAGGGGGCCAGGAATGAGCAGTTCTTC.

The chain has TRBV11-2 and TRBJ2-1; a possible D gene is TRBD2 (6 bases). This CDR3 is built from 13 residues. Germline V lookup: CDR1 SGHAT, CDR2 FQNNGV. The V gene lost 1 base and the J gene lost 8 bases, with 9 bases spanning the gap. The CDR3 reads CASSLGREYEQFF. The DNA for the CDR3 is TGTGCCAGCAGCTTAGGCCGGGAGTATGAGCAGTTCTTC. Combining the CDR3 with reference TRBV11-2 and TRBJ2-1 gives the whole variable domain EAGVAQSPRYKIIEKRQSVAFWCNPISGHATLYWYQQILGQGPKLLIQFQNNGVVDDSQLPKDRFSAERLKGVDSTLKIQPAKLEDSAVYLCASSLGREYEQFFGPGTRLTVL.

The V gene is TRBV11-3, the J gene TRBJ2-7; 8 bases map to TRBD2. CDR1 SGHNT and CDR2 YENEEA come from the germline V gene. The V and J ends lost 5 bases and 4 bases, in that order; junction bases with no gene match: 10. CDR3 length equals 15 residues. CDR3 in DNA: TGTGCCAGCAGCGCAGGGACTAGTCTGGGGTACGAGCAGTACTTC. Its protein is CASSAGTSLGYEQYF. Full variable domain (remainder filled in from reference TRBV11-3 and TRBJ2-7): EAGVVQSPRYKIIEKKQPVAFWCNPISGHNTLYWYLQNLGQGPELLIRYENEEAVDDSQLPKDRFSAERLKGVDSTLKIQPAELGDSAVYLCASSAGTSLGYEQYFGPGTRLTVT.

V and J are TRBV27 and TRBJ2-1; 11 bases match TRBD2. The CDR3 is 17 residues long. Germline-derived CDR1 and CDR2 are MNHEY and SMNVEV (reference sequence). The trim removed 5 bases at V and 8 bases at J, leaving 14 bases unmatched. The CDR3 sequence is CASSRHISGRVFDEQFF. The CDR3 nucleotides are TGTGCCAGCAGTCGTCACATTAGCGGGAGGGTCTTTGATGAGCAGTTCTTC.

The J gene is TRBJ1-2, the V gene TRBV30; tentatively, D is TRBD1 (6 bases). CDR1 and CDR2 (germline): GTSNPN, SVGIG (reference sequence). This CDR3 comprises 13 residues. V was clipped by 1 base and J by 6 bases, with 12 bases between them. For the CDR3, the DNA is TGTGCCTGGAGTGCGGACAGCCTTCATGGCTACACCTTC. Its protein is CAWSADSLHGYTF.

This clone was detected once. The chain is built from TRBV19 and TRBJ2-7; D is possibly TRBD2 (7 bases). The length of the CDR3 is 14 residues. Germline V gene data show CDR1 as LNHDA and CDR2 as SQIVND (reference sequence). Deletions cut 5 bases from V and 0 bases from J, with 11 bases between. The CDR3 sequence is CASSAGAVSYEQYF. DNA for the CDR3: TGTGCCAGTAGTGCGGGGGCAGTCTCCTACGAGCAGTACTTC.

This rearrangement joins TRBV27 to TRBJ1-5, with unresolved D. The CDR3 extends over 14 amino acids. Trimming took 3 bases from V and 7 from J, leaving 13 bases between them. Germline assignment: CDR1 MNHEY and CDR2 SMNVEV (reference sequence). Written as DNA, the CDR3 is TGTGCCAGCAGTTTGAGTACAGCTCGGCAGCCCCAGCATTTT. It codes for CASSLSTARQPQHF.

V gene TRBV15 combines with J gene TRBJ2-7; TRBD1 might be the D (5 bases). This CDR3 has 13 amino acids. Per germline, CDR1 LNHNV and CDR2 YYDKDF (reference sequence). The germline V and J ends were trimmed by 0 bases and 6 bases, with 9 bases remaining between them. The DNA for the CDR3 is TGTGCCACCAGCAGAGAAAGCAGGGCCGAGCAGTACTTC. Its protein is CATSRESRAEQYF.

CDR3 coding DNA: TGCGCCAGCAGCTTGGCCGGGTATGAAGCTTTCTTT. This codes for CASSLAGYEAFF. This rearrangement joins TRBV5-1 to TRBJ1-1; D is unclear. The germline V and J ends were trimmed by 0 bases and 7 bases, with 7 bases remaining between them. The CDR3 is 12 amino acids. The germline CDR1 and CDR2 sequences are SGHRS and YFSETQ.

The count of this clone is one. The rearrangement links TRBV2 to TRBJ1-1; unclear D gene. Germline CDR1 is SNHLY and CDR2 is FYNNEI. The CDR3 covers 14 residues. V dropped 4 bases and J dropped 2 bases, with 11 bases sitting between them. CDR3 coding DNA: TGTGCCAGCAGTGCATCCCGGTATAACACTGAAGCTTTCTTT. Protein sequence: CASSASRYNTEAFF.

This chain connects TRBV7-3 to TRBJ2-3; no definite D call. The CDR3 spans 13 residues. V gave up 2 bases and J gave up 3 bases, with 6 bases separating them. CDR1 SGHTA and CDR2 FQGTGA come from the germline V gene. The CDR3 sequence is CASSLGSTDTQYF. In DNA, the CDR3 is TGTGCCAGCAGCTTAGGTAGTACAGATACGCAGTATTTT.

This chain uses TRBV15 with TRBJ2-7; D unresolved. There are 15 residues in the CDR3. The germline CDR1 and CDR2 sequences are LNHNV and YYDKDF (reference sequence). Trimming cost V 0 bases and J 2 bases, with 11 bases left between them. As DNA, the CDR3 is TGTGCCACCAGCAGAGACGAACAGCCTACCTACGAGCAGTACTTC. Translating gives CATSRDEQPTYEQYF.

The chain employs TRBV5-1 and TRBJ1-2; 10 bases are shared with TRBD1. Germline V lookup: CDR1 SGHRS, CDR2 YFSETQ. The length of the CDR3 is 15 residues. After removal of 3 bases from V and 6 bases from J, the junction contained 8 bases not matched to a gene. The CDR3 loop reads CASSSSTGGAHGYTF. DNA of the CDR3: TGCGCCAGCAGCTCCTCGACAGGGGGCGCTCATGGCTACACCTTC.

This chain connects TRBV6-5 to TRBJ2-7; D unclear. With 6 bases removed from V and 9 bases from J, the gap between germline ends came to 15 bases. The CDR3 loop spans 12 amino acids. Germline CDR1 reads MNHEY; CDR2 reads SVGAGI. CDR3: CASSSLFTRQYF. CDR3 in DNA: TGTGCCAGCAGCTCCCTTTTTACACGGCAGTACTTC.

The chain recombines TRBV9 with TRBJ2-7; tentatively, D is TRBD2 (7 bases). This CDR3 comprises 15 residues. The germline V and J ends were trimmed by 4 bases and 4 bases, with 18 bases remaining between them. Germline CDR1 and CDR2: SGDLS and YYNGEE. In nucleotides, the CDR3 is TGTGCCAGCAGCTTCGCCCCGGGGGGCGCTTACGAGCAGTACTTC. Residues: CASSFAPGGAYEQYF.

The chain recombines TRBV30 with TRBJ1-2, with 7 bases lining up with TRBD1. CDR3 length: 12 amino acids. The germline V gene encodes CDR1 GTSNPN and CDR2 SVGIG (reference sequence). The V gene end was trimmed by 3 bases and the J gene end by 8 bases; junction bases not matched to a gene: 6. CDR3 in DNA: TGTGCCTGGAGCGGACAGGTCTACGGCTACACCTTC. This translates into CAWSGQVYGYTF.

The gene calls are TRBV7-9 and TRBJ2-2; D possibly corresponds to TRBD2 (6 bases). The CDR3 has 13 amino acids. Trimming removed 5 bases at V and 7 bases at J, with 11 bases between. Looked up from germline, CDR1 is SEHNR and CDR2 is FQNEAQ (reference sequence). CDR3 DNA: TGTGCCAGCAGCAAAGGGGAGGTCGGGGAGCTGTTTTTT. Translating it yields CASSKGEVGELFF.

The chain employs TRBV5-4 and TRBJ2-1, with TRBD2 identical over 9 bases. The V gene end was trimmed by 1 base and the J gene end by 4 bases; junction bases not matched to a gene: 3. The CDR3 extends over 15 amino acids. Germline values: CDR1 SGHNT, CDR2 YYREEE (reference sequence). The CDR3 spells CASSLLSGGYNEQFF. The CDR3 DNA follows: TGTGCCAGCAGCTTGTTAAGCGGGGGGTACAATGAGCAGTTCTTC.

The CDR3 sequence: CASGLAGRNEQFF. DNA of the CDR3: TGTGCCAGCGGACTAGCGGGCCGCAATGAGCAGTTCTTC. The chain recombines TRBV2 with TRBJ2-1; 11 bases map to TRBD2. There are 13 residues in the CDR3. V shed 8 bases and J 6 bases; nucleotides not matched to a gene: 3. Germline values: CDR1 SNHLY, CDR2 FYNNEI.

The gene calls are TRBV4-1 and TRBJ1-1; a weak D match, TRBD1 (6 bases). Trimming removed 7 bases from V and 5 bases from J, with 20 bases in between. Germline V gene sequence: CDR1 MGHRA, CDR2 YSYEKL. The CDR3 spans 15 residues. CDR3 nucleotide sequence: TGCGCCAGCAACTCCCTTCTCATGGGGGCTACTGAAGCTTTCTTT. Its protein product is CASNSLLMGATEAFF.

The V and J genes are TRBV5-1 and TRBJ2-3; TRBD1 might be the D (6 bases). V was cut by 4 bases and J by 0 bases, with 6 bases left in between. Germline V gives CDR1 SGHRS, CDR2 YFSETQ. The CDR3 covers 13 residues. The CDR3 is CASSGQSTDTQYF. In DNA form, the CDR3 reads TGCGCCAGCAGCGGACAGAGCACAGATACGCAGTATTTT. Together with reference TRBV5-1 and TRBJ2-3, the CDR3 gives the full variable domain: KAGVTQTPRYLIKTRGQQVTLSCSPISGHRSVSWYQQTPGQGLQFLFEYFSETQRNKGNFPGRFSGRQFSNSRSEMNVSTLELGDSALYLCASSGQSTDTQYFGPGTRLTVL.

V is TRBV4-2 and J is TRBJ2-3; weak D call: TRBD1 (5 bases). The CDR3 loop spans 18 amino acids. The germline gives CDR1 LGHNA, CDR2 YNFKEQ. The V end was cut by 4 bases, the J end by 1 base, with 21 bases between. The CDR3 bases are TGTGCCAGCAGCCTACAAGGCGGCAGGGCCCAGGGCACAGATACGCAGTATTTT. Translated: CASSLQGGRAQGTDTQYF.

The chain uses TRBV5-5 and TRBJ1-2; 10 bases are a match to TRBD1. CDR3 length: 15 amino acids. Germline V gives CDR1 SGHKS, CDR2 YYEKEE (reference sequence). V lost 2 bases, J lost 5 bases, and 6 bases stayed unmatched. The CDR3 protein is CASSLRDRGGYGYTF. The CDR3 coding sequence is TGTGCCAGCAGCTTACGGGACAGGGGAGGATATGGCTACACCTTC.

This clone was found once. This rearrangement joins TRBV6-5 to TRBJ2-2, with no clear D. Germline V gene sequence: CDR1 MNHEY, CDR2 SVGAGI. Deletions cut 6 bases from V and 4 bases from J, with 9 bases between. The CDR3 contains 13 residues. CDR3 loop: CASSRRGTGELFF. CDR3 nucleotides: TGTGCCAGCAGCCGCAGAGGCACCGGGGAGCTGTTTTTT.